This T cell receptor beta chain came from a study of Ad26.COV2.S vaccination and SARS-CoV-2 variants. General study findings and limits: Using TCR breadth and depth analyses may have led to underestimated total T cell responses.

Some clones are missing from TCRdb's copy, which holds only in-frame ones; the method was immunoSEQ multiplex PCR. The sample has around 340,000 clones, about 86% seen once. This clone was recorded a few times. Its antigen is unknown. Stated treatment: some 20 received Ad26.COV2.S at low or high dose, single or two shots; about 5 received placebo; per-sample allocation not given. Vaccine and placebo recipients were sampled on day 63 after the first injection. This CDR3 is built from 14 residues. V shed 4 bases, J shed 7 bases, and the junction held 7 bases outside the gene matches. Germline V gene sequence: CDR1 SGHDT, CDR2 YYEEEE.

The specimen comprised peripheral blood, sampled in a trial of Ad26.COV2.S vaccine versus placebo. The V gene is TRBV5-6, the J gene TRBJ1-5, with 8 bases identical to TRBD1. This sequence originates from a person aged 18 to 59 who received the Ad26.COV2.S COVID-19 vaccine or a placebo. For the CDR3, the DNA is TGTGCCAGCAGCCTGGGACAGGCGGAGCAGCCCCAGCATTTT. This sequence encodes CASSLGQAEQPQHF.